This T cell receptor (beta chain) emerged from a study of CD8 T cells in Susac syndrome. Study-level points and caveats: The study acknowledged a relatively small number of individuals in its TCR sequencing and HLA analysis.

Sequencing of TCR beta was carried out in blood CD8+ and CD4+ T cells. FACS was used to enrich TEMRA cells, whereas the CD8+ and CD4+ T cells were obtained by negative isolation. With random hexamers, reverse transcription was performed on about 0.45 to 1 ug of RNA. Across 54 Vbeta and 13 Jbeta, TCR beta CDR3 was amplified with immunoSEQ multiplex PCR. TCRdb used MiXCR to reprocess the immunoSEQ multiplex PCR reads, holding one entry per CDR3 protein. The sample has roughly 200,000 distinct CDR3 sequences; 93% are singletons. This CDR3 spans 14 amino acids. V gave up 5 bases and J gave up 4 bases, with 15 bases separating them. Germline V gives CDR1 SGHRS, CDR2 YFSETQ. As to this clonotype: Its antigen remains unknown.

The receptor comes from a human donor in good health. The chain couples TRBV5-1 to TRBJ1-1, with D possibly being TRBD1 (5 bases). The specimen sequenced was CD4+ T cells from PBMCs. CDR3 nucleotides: TGCGCCAGCAGGATGAGTTGGGGGAGCACTGAAGCTTTCTTT. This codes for CASRMSWGSTEAFF.